This T cell receptor beta chain was retrieved from a study of cytomegalovirus exposure and HLA in healthy donors listed by TCRdb under 2017. As for the study more broadly: An earlier analysis of some 600 of the donors reported 276 Gb of sequence data and some 110 million unique TCR beta sequences obtained from around 190 million T cells. Rather than using new phenotypic data, the later analysis identified candidate immune exposures from TCR beta sequences and from how often those sequences occurred across donors. A few DR-DQ haplotypes were treated as single units for association and clustering because of strong linkage in the cohort. In an earlier analysis of over 550 of the donors, high-throughput TCR beta sequencing was used to judge whether each TCR beta V gene segment behaved as functional or pseudogenic. In addition to the first cohort of several hundred subjects, a separate validation cohort of over 90 different subjects was used. Typing coverage differed by locus: A, B, C, DRB1 and DQB1 were typed in roughly 620-630 donors, DQA1 in 500 to 550, DPA1 in 600 to 610, and DPB1 in roughly 470. Every repertoire in the discovery cohort had been generated on one and the same sequencing platform. Among the roughly 370 genotyped donors, approximately 77% belonged to the genetic ancestry cluster associated with self-reported Caucasian donors. The aim of the study was to test whether cataloging public T cell receptors could identify signatures of past pathogen exposure. An early release that covered more than 550 HLA-typed donors contained about 300 gigabases of sequencing data and tens of millions of unique TCR sequences. Class I and class II HLA loci were covered by the typing at four-digit resolution. The study used immunosequencing to profile the T cell repertoires of more than 650 subjects and linked those repertoires to cytomegalovirus serostatus. High-throughput TCR immunosequencing, statistical association of individual TCRs with disease status, and machine learning were combined to predict cytomegalovirus infection status. Genome-wide SNP genotypes for about three fifths of the roughly 700 donors were used in a later genetic analysis, which treated that subset as a discovery cohort. Alongside the repertoire data, information on donor age, sex, ethnicity and CMV serostatus was compiled. Among roughly 400 genotyped donors of the cohort, an average of 235,054 unique TCR beta nucleotide sequences were sequenced per donor, approximately 20% of them non-productive. To study patterns of TCR occurrence, a later analysis re-analyzed previously published TCR beta repertoires from 666 donors and added high-resolution HLA genotyping.

From the cysteine up to the phenylalanine, the CDR3 has a length of 17 residues. Left in the record is the CDR3 DNA by itself, 51 bases read in frame from the first base. Compared with germline, V lacks 4 bases and J lacks 3 bases; bases without a gene match: 8. In the germline V gene (reference sequence), CDR1 corresponds to SEHNR and CDR2 to FQNEAQ. The full study reports these points: The authors suggested that the approach could potentially be extended to other disease states and immunological phenotypes. According to a later analysis, parvovirus B19, influenza, CMV and Epstein-Barr virus appeared linked to several top co-occurrence clusters. A later analysis found that HLA-associated TCR beta chains were more clonally expanded and had lower generation probabilities than equally common non-associated chains. According to a later genetic analysis, donors in an Asian-associated ancestry cluster had fewer N-insertions in productive TCRs than the roughly 670-donor mean. Because the 87-base-pair reads could not distinguish some IMGT-functional V segments, including TRBV6-2 and TRBV6-3, those segments were excluded. Three of the identified cytomegalovirus-associated TCR beta chains were confirmed in vitro to be specific for cytomegalovirus antigens. Because counts were too low, some 16 rarely observed V segments, including chromosome 9 orphons, were excluded from the earlier analysis of some 540 of the donors. CMV serostatus was the only immune exposure information available for the cohort. According to a later analysis, TCR association rates differed among HLA loci, with DRB1 alleles showing the most associated TCRs and HLA-C alleles showing the fewest. The study listed 164 TCR beta chains as associated with cytomegalovirus. In an earlier analysis of approximately 590 of the donors, most TCR beta V segments appeared in productive rearrangements about 87% or about 30% of the time, broadly matching IMGT annotations. A group of highly shared sequence variants was considered likely to be a technical artifact of the sequencing pipeline. While some public TCRs were present in many individuals, most TCR sequences turned up only very rarely across donors. When HLA alleles, especially DR and DQ, strongly co-occurred, TCR associations were difficult to assign to individual alleles. An association between a missense DCLRE1C variant and V-gene and J-gene trimming of TCR beta chains was found in a later genetic analysis and replicated in an independent cohort. The classifier was reported to diagnose cytomegalovirus status with high specificity and sensitivity in both the original cohort and the validation cohort. In this cohort, only TCR beta chains were sequenced, and detectable features were limited by the absence of alpha or paired-chain data. A further reported finding was that TCR beta sequences accurately predicted the HLA-A and HLA-B alleles for most subjects in the first cohort. At a false discovery rate of 0.05, a later analysis linked roughly 17,000 TCR beta sequences to specific HLA alleles. Linkage disequilibrium might explain the correlated functional status among segregating V segments, but an unknown experimental factor could not be ruled out. Because HLA typing was unavailable for some donors at each locus, only the typed subset was used in association tests. In a later analysis, most CMV-associated TCR beta chains were found to appear HLA-restricted, with HLA associations seemingly driven largely by CMV exposure. The presence/absence analyses assumed that sequencing depth was roughly uniform across donors, and that assumption may not be true.

A single count supports this clone. Its antigen is unknown. One base away there is no much larger clone; base qualities are not given. The cohort consisted of some 730 healthy bone marrow donors. At the time of sampling, every cohort member was nominally healthy, though immune exposures that went unrecorded were likely present. The donor tested CMV seronegative and was one of the 352 seronegative cohort members. Each donor provided a peripheral blood sample, and peripheral blood mononuclear cells were used for TCR beta sequencing. The Qiagen DNeasy Blood Extraction Kit was used to extract genomic DNA from the blood cell samples. Libraries came from the immunoSEQ multiplex PCR assay. The multiplex PCR relied on a mix of 60 forward primers for TCR Vbeta segments and 13 reverse primers for TCR Jbeta segments. A multiplex PCR assay on genomic DNA amplified the CDR3 region of rearranged TCR beta genes. The amplified TCR beta libraries were sequenced on the Illumina HiSeq System as 87-base-pair reads. Per the authors' processing: Across the 670 or so repertoires, a later analysis counted 60 million to 90 million unique TCR beta chains, about 10 million of which were shared by at least two donors. Raw reads were error-corrected and collapsed into unique sequences by a nearest-neighbor algorithm in which closely related sequences were merged to remove PCR and sequencing errors. CDR3 sequences were aligned to IMGT reference sequences to assign V, D and J gene segments. Each retained sequence needed at least a six-nucleotide match to both a V gene segment and a J gene segment. A rearrangement was called productive if the CDR3 had no stop codons and remained in frame with V and J, and every other rearrangement was called non-productive. Following IMGT convention, CDR3 was defined as the stretch from the second conserved V-encoded cysteine up to the conserved J-encoded phenylalanine. The earlier analysis of some 540 of the donors excluded any sequence lacking an unambiguous match to a single V gene segment. An earlier analysis of about 590 of the donors classified V segments as functional when productive rearrangements were above 56.7% and as segregating when the standard deviation between donors was above 5%. A statistical classification framework was developed to diagnose cytomegalovirus status using the catalog of TCR beta chain sequences. A later analysis assigned V and J genes by comparing TCR nucleotide sequences with IMGT/GENE-DB human TR gene sequences. A later analysis assigned CDR3 sequences and most-parsimonious VDJ recombination scenarios with the TCRdist pipeline. In a later analysis, each TCR beta chain was defined by its CDR3 amino acid sequence together with its V-gene family, and reads lacking a unique V-gene family were excluded. As a way to deal with suspected cross-contamination and a sequencing artifact, a later analysis dropped more than 500 nucleotide sequences that were highly shared and had low generation probability. A later analysis calculated a clonal expansion index for each public chain from normalized within-repertoire ranks of inferred template counts. In a later analysis, generation probabilities were computed using a VDJ recombination model fitted to out-of-frame rearrangements, and the results were checked against IGoR. A later analysis scored TCR-TCR, TCR-HLA and TCR-CMV co-occurrence with hypergeometric tests, applying a repertoire-size bias correction to TCR pairs. A later analysis estimated false discovery rates by permuting HLA or CMV assignments 20 times. In a later analysis, co-occurring TCRs were grouped using DBSCAN, with TCRdist sequence similarity added in when clustering inside HLA-allele-positive subsets. For co-occurrence clustering, repertoires with fewer than 30,000 or more than 120,000 public chains were excluded, along with roughly 5 repertoires with anomalous nucleotide sharing. TCRdb holds this immuneACCESS table with in-frame rearrangements only. Some clones are missing; in checked studies, unresolved V genes explain under half, and the rest has no known cause. Clonal size and the V and J genes are those of that table, whereas D and trimming came from the DNA. The sample records over 150,000 clones, approximately 74% of which are singletons. Around 1.9% of the sample comes from the top ten.

The clonotype comes from a young man in good health and CMV-seronegative. Input material: PBMCs. The chain employs TRBV7-9 and TRBJ2-1; TRBD2 aligns with 11 central bases. CDR3 loop: CASSSESSGGIYNEQFF. The bases read TGTGCCAGCAGCTCCGAGTCTAGCGGGGGGATCTACAATGAGCAGTTCTTC.